Shown below are 9 T cell receptor beta chains from a single sample sequenced in a study of cytomegalovirus exposure and HLA in healthy donors listed by TCRdb under 2017. Libraries were prepared through the immunoSEQ multiplex PCR assay. What TCRdb holds here is the immuneACCESS table cut down to in-frame rearrangements. Part of the clones is not present; checked against another copy, under half of the missing clones reflect an unresolved V gene, and the others are unexplained. Across this sample there are some 140,000 clones, with roughly 86% seen only once. The ten largest clones capture roughly 1.4% of the sample. The specimen sequenced was PBMCs. Receptor source: a woman aged 30 to 39 in good health and CMV-seronegative.

The chain uses TRBV27 and TRBJ2-2; 8 nucleotides line up with TRBD1. Germline CDR1 is MNHEY and CDR2 is SMNVEV (reference sequence). The CDR3 extends over 15 amino acids. The J segment lost 5 bases and the V segment lost 5 bases, leaving 7 bases of the junction unmatched. The CDR3, as DNA: TGTGCCAGCAGTCAGTCAGGGGGCGCGACCGGGGAGCTGTTTTTT. It specifies CASSQSGGATGELFF.

The chain employs TRBV9 and TRBJ2-2; 10 bases are shared with TRBD2. Germline V gene data show CDR1 as SGDLS and CDR2 as YYNGEE. The CDR3 is made up of 15 amino acids. J was trimmed by 3 bases and V by 7 bases; bases with no gene match: 6. The CDR3 sequence is CASRLSGGDTGELFF. The CDR3 bases are TGTGCCAGCCGATTGAGCGGGGGGGACACCGGGGAGCTGTTTTTT. The complete variable domain, with remaining parts taken from reference TRBV9 and TRBJ2-2, reads DSGVTQTPKHLITATGQRVTLRCSPRSGDLSVYWYQQSLDQGLQFLIQYYNGEERAKGNILERFSAQQFPDLHSELNLSSLELGDSALYFCASRLSGGDTGELFFGEGSRLTVL.

This sequence joins TRBV19 and TRBJ2-7; 9 bases match TRBD1. This CDR3 contains 16 residues. V dropped 4 bases and J dropped 1; count of bases not matched to a gene: 8. Looked up from germline, CDR1 is LNHDA and CDR2 is SQIVND (reference sequence). CDR3 sequence reads: CASSTLPGQGSYEQYF. DNA for the CDR3: TGTGCCAGTAGTACCCTCCCGGGACAGGGATCCTACGAGCAGTACTTC.

This rearrangement joins TRBV5-5 to TRBJ1-2; no firm D call. The CDR3 has 13 residues. The V gene lost 5 bases and the J gene lost 4 bases, with 12 bases spanning the gap. CDR1 SGHKS and CDR2 YYEKEE come from the germline V gene (reference sequence). CDR3 loop: CASRFGDLYGYTF. The CDR3, as DNA: TGTGCCAGCAGGTTTGGAGACCTCTATGGCTACACCTTC.

The chain couples TRBV10-3 to TRBJ2-1, with no clear D. Looked up from germline, CDR1 is ENHRY and CDR2 is SYGVKD. The CDR3 runs to 14 residues. V was shortened by 11 bases and J by 2 bases, with 16 bases between the two germline ends. The CDR3 spells CASQPSATYNEQFF. The CDR3 DNA follows: TGTGCCTCGCAACCTAGTGCCACCTACAATGAGCAGTTCTTC.

The CDR3 DNA reads as TGCAGCGTTGAATCCAGGGGACCGACACTGAATGAGCAGTTCTTC. Its protein is CSVESRGPTLNEQFF. This rearrangement joins TRBV29-1 to TRBJ2-1; TRBD1 might be the D (6 bases). Germline CDR1 and CDR2: SQVTM and ANQGSEA. This CDR3 has 15 amino acids. The germline V and J ends were trimmed by 2 bases and 7 bases, with 18 bases remaining between them.

The chain is built from TRBV10-3 and TRBJ1-1; a possible D gene is TRBD1 (6 bases). Trimming removed 6 bases from V and 2 bases from J, with 16 bases in between. The CDR3 length is 15 residues. The germline V gene encodes CDR1 ENHRY and CDR2 SYGVKD. The chain's CDR3 is CAISHTSGENTEAFF. CDR3 nucleotides: TGTGCCATCAGCCACACCTCAGGGGAAAACACTGAAGCTTTCTTT.

The chain combines TRBV6-5 with TRBJ1-6, with a possible D match to TRBD1 (5 bases). CDR1 MNHEY and CDR2 SVGAGI come from the germline V gene. This CDR3 is 14 amino acids long. V lost 3 bases, J lost 6 bases, and 9 bases lay in between. CDR3 in amino acids: CASSYRGVNSPLHF. The CDR3 nucleotides are TGTGCCAGCAGTTATCGGGGGGTTAATTCACCCCTCCACTTT.

This chain links TRBV5-1 with TRBJ2-3, with 7 bases matching TRBD1. With 4 bases clipped from V and 4 bases from J, the junction kept 9 bases outside the gene matches. CDR1 SGHRS and CDR2 YFSETQ come from the germline V gene. The CDR3 is 15 residues long. The CDR3 sequence is CASSPGQRDSDTQYF. DNA for the CDR3: TGCGCCAGCAGCCCGGGACAGAGGGATTCAGATACGCAGTATTTT.